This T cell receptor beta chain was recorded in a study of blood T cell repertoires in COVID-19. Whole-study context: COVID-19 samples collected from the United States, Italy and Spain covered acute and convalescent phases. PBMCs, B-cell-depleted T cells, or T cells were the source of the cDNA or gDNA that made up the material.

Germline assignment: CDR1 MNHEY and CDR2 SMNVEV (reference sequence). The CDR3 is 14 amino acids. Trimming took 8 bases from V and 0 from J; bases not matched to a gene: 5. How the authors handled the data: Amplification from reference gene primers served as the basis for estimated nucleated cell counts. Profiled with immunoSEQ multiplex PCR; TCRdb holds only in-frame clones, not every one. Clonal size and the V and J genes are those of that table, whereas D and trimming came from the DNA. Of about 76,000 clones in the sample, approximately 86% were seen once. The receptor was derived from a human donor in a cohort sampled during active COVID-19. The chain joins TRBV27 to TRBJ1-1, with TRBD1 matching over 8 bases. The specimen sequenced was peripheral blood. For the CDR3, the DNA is TGTGCCAGCCGGATGACAGGGGTGAACACTGAAGCTTTCTTT. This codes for CASRMTGVNTEAFF.